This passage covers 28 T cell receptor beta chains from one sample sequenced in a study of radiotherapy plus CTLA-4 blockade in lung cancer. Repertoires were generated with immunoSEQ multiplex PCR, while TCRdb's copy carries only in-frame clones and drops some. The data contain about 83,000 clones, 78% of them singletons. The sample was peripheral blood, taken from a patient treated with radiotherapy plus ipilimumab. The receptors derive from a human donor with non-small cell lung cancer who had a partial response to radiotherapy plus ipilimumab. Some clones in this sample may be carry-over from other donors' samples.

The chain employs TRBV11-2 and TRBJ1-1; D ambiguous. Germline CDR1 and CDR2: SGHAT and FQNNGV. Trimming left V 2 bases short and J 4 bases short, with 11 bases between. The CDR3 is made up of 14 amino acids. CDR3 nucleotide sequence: TGTGCCAGCAGCTTAACCATACGGGGCACTGAAGCTTTCTTT. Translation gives CASSLTIRGTEAFF.

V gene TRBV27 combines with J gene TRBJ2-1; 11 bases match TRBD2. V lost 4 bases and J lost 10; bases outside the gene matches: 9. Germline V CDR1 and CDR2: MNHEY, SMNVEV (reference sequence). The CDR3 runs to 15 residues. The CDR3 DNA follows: TGTGCCAGCAGTTCCACACTAGCGGGAGTTAAAGAGCAGTTCTTC. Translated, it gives CASSSTLAGVKEQFF.

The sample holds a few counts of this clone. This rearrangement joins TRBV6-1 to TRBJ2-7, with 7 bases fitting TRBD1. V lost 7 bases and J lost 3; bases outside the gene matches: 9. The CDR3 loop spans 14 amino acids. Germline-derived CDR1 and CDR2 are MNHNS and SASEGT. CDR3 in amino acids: CASTQGQNNYEQYF. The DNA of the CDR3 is TGTGCCAGCACGCAGGGACAGAACAACTACGAGCAGTACTTC.

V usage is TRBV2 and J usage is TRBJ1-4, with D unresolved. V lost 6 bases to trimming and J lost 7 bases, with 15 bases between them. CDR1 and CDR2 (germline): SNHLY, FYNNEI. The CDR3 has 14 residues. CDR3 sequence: CASRTGSTGEKLFF. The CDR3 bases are TGTGCCAGCAGGACGGGTTCCACGGGTGAAAAACTGTTTTTT.

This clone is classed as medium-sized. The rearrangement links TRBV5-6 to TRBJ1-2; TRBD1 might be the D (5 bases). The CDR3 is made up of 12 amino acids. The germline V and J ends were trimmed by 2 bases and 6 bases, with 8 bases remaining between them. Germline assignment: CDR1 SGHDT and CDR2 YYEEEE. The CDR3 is CASSFSTDGYTF. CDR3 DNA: TGTGCCAGCAGCTTTTCGACAGATGGCTACACCTTC. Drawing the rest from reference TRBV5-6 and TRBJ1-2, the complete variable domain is DAGVTQSPTHLIKTRGQQVTLRCSPKSGHDTVSWYQQALGQGPQFIFQYYEEEERQRGNFPDRFSGHQFPNYSSELNVNALLLGDSALYLCASSFSTDGYTFGSGTRLTVV.

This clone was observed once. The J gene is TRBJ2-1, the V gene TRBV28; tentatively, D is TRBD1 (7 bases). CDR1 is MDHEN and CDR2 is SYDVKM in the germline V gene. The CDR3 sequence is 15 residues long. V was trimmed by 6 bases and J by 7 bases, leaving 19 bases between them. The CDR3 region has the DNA TGTGCCAGCAGCTCAGGGGGGTCAACCCGGAATGAGCAGTTCTTC. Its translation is CASSSGGSTRNEQFF.

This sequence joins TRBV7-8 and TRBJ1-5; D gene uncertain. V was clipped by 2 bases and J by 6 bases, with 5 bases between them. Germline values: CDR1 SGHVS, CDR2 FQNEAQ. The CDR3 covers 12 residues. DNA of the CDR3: TGTGCCAGCAGCTTAAGGAGTCAGCCCCAGCATTTT. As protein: CASSLRSQPQHF.

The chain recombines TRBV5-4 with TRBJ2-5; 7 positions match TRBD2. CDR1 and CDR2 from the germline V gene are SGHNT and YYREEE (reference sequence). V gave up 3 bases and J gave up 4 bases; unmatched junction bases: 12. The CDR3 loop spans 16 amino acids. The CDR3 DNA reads TGTGCCAGCAGCTGGGACCTACCGTGGGGGGGAGAGACCCAGTACTTC. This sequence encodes CASSWDLPWGGETQYF.

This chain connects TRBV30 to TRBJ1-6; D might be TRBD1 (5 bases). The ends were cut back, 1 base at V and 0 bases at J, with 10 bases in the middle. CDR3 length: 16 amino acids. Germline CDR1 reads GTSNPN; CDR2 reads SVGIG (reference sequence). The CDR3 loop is CAWSGGGSSYNSPLHF. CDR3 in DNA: TGTGCCTGGAGTGGGGGCGGGAGCTCCTATAATTCACCCCTCCACTTT.

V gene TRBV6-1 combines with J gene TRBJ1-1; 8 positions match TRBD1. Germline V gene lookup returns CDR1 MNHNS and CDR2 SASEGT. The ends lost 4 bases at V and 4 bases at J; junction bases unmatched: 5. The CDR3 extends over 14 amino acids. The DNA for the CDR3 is TGTGCCAGCAGTGGAGGGACAGGTACCACTGAAGCTTTCTTT. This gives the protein CASSGGTGTTEAFF.

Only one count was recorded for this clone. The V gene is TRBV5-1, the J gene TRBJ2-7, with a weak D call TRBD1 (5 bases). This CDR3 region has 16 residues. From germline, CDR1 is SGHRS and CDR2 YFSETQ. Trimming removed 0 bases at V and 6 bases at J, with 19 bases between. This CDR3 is CASSLGVSAAQGEQYF. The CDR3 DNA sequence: TGCGCCAGCAGCTTGGGTGTATCAGCCGCCCAGGGCGAGCAGTACTTC. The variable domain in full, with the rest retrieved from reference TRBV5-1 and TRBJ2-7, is KAGVTQTPRYLIKTRGQQVTLSCSPISGHRSVSWYQQTPGQGLQFLFEYFSETQRNKGNFPGRFSGRQFSNSRSEMNVSTLELGDSALYLCASSLGVSAAQGEQYFGPGTRLTVT.

The CDR3 bases are TGTGCCAGCAGCCAGGCCCCCGGCTTCGAAGCTTTCTTT. Residues: CASSQAPGFEAFF. The chain uses TRBV6-5 and TRBJ1-1; D is unresolved. There are 13 residues in the CDR3. Germline CDR1 and CDR2: MNHEY and SVGAGI. Trimming stripped 6 bases from V and 8 bases from J, with 16 bases between.

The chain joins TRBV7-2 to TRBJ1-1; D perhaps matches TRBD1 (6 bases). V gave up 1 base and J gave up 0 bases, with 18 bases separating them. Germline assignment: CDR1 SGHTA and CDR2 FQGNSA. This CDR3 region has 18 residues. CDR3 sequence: CASSLVGAGAFMNTEAFF. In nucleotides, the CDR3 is TGTGCCAGCAGCTTAGTGGGGGCAGGAGCATTCATGAACACTGAAGCTTTCTTT.

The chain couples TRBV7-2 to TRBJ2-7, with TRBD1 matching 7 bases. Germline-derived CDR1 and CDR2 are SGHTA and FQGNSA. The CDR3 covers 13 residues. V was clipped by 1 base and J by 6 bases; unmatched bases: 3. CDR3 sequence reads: CASSLVGGGEQYF. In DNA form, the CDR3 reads TGTGCCAGCAGCTTAGTAGGGGGCGGCGAGCAGTACTTC. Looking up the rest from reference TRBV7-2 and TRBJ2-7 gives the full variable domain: GAGVSQSPSNKVTEKGKDVELRCDPISGHTALYWYRQSLGQGLEFLIYFQGNSAPDKSGLPSDRFSAERTGGSVSTLTIQRTQQEDSAVYLCASSLVGGGEQYFGPGTRLTVT.

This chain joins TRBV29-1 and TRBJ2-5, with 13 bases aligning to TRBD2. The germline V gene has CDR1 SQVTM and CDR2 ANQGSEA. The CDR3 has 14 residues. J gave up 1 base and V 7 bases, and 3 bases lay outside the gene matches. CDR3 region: CSAGTSGAQETQYF. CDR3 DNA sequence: TGCAGCGCAGGGACTAGCGGGGCCCAAGAGACCCAGTACTTC.

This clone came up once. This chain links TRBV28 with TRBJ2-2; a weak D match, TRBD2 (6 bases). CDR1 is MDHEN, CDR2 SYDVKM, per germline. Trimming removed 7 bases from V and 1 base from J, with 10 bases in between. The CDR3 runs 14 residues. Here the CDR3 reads CASIPGGNTGELFF. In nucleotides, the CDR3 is TGTGCCAGCATTCCCGGGGGGAACACCGGGGAGCTGTTTTTT.

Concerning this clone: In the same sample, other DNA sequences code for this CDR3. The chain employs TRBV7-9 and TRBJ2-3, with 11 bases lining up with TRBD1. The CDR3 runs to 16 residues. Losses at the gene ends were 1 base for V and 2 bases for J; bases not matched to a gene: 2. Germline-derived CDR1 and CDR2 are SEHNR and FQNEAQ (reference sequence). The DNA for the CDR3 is TGTGCCAGCAGCTTAGGGACAGGGGGCTCCACAGATACGCAGTATTTT. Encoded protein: CASSLGTGGSTDTQYF.

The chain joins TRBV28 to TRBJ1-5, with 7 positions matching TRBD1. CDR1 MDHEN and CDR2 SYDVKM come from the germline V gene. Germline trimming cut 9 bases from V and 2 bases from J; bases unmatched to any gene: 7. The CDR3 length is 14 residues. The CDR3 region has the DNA TGTGCCAGTGGCCCAGGGGGTGGCAATCAGCCCCAGCATTTT. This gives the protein CASGPGGGNQPQHF.

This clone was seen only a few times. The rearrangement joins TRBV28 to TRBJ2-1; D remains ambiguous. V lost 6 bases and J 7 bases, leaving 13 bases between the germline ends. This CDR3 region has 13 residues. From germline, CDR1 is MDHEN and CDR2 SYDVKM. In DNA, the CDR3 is TGTGCCAGCAGAAGTACCAACAAAAATGAGCAGTTCTTC. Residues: CASRSTNKNEQFF.

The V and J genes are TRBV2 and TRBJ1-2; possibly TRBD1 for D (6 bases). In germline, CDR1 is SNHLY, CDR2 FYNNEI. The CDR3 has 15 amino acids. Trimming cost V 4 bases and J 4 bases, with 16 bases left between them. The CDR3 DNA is TGTGCCAGCAGTGTTAAGACAGGAACCCTCTATGGCTACACCTTC. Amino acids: CASSVKTGTLYGYTF. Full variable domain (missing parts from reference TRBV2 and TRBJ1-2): EPEVTQTPSHQVTQMGQEVILRCVPISNHLYFYWYRQILGQKVEFLVSFYNNEISEKSEIFDDQFSVERPDGSNFTLKIRSTKLEDSAMYFCASSVKTGTLYGYTFGSGTRLTVV.

This CDR3 is CASSQDGRGAGGLNEQFF. The CDR3 nucleotides are TGTGCCAGCAGCCAAGACGGCCGAGGAGCGGGGGGGCTGAATGAGCAGTTCTTC. This chain connects TRBV4-2 to TRBJ2-1; 10 nucleotides line up with TRBD2. The CDR3 loop spans 18 amino acids. Germline V gives CDR1 LGHNA, CDR2 YNFKEQ. Trimming cost V 0 bases and J 7 bases; bases outside gene matches: 12.

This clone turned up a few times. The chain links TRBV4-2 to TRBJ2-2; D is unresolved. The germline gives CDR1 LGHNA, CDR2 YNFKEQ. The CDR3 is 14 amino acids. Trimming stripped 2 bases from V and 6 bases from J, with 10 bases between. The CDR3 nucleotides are TGTGCCAGCAGCCAATCGATTGTAGCCGGGGAGCTGTTTTTT. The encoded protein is CASSQSIVAGELFF.

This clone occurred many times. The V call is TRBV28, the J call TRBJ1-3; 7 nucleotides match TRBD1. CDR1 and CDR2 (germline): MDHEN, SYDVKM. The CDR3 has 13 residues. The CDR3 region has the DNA TGTGCGTCCCTGGACAGGTCTGGAAACACCATATATTTT. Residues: CASLDRSGNTIYF.

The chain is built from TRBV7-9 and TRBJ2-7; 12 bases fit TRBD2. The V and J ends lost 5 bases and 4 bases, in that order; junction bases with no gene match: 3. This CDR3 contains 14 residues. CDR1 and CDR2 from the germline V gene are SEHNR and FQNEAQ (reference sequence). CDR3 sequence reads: CASSPSGGAYEQYF. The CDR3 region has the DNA TGTGCCAGCAGCCCTAGCGGGGGGGCTTACGAGCAGTACTTC. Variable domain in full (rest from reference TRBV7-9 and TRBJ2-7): DTGVSQNPRHKITKRGQNVTFRCDPISEHNRLYWYRQTLGQGPEFLTYFQNEAQLEKSRLLSDRFSAERPKGSFSTLEIQRTEQGDSAMYLCASSPSGGAYEQYFGPGTRLTVT.

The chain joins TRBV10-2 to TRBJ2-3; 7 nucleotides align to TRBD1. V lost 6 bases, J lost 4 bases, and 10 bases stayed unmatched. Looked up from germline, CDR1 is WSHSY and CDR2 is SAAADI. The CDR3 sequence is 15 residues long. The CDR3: CASSGVTGDSDTQYF. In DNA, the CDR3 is TGCGCCAGCAGCGGGGTTACAGGGGATTCAGATACGCAGTATTTT.

The CDR3 reads CASTDGGQVGNQPQHF. CDR3 in DNA: TGTGCCAGTACCGATGGAGGGCAGGTCGGCAATCAGCCCCAGCATTTT. This sequence joins TRBV19 and TRBJ1-5; D ambiguous. Trimming pared 7 bases from V and 2 bases from J, leaving 18 bases between. The germline CDR1 and CDR2 sequences are LNHDA and SQIVND (reference sequence). This CDR3 has 16 residues.

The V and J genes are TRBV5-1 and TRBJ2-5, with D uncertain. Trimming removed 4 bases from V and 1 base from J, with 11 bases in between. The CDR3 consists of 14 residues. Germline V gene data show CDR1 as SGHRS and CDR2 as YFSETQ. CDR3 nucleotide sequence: TGCGCCAGCAGCCCCGGCCGGGTCCAAGAGACCCAGTACTTC. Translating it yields CASSPGRVQETQYF.

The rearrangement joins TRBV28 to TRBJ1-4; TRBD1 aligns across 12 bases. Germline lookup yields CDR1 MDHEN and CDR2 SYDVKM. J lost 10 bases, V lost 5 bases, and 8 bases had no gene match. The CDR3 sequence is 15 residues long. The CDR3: CASSKTGQGAGKLFF. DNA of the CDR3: TGTGCCAGCAGTAAAACGGGACAGGGGGCGGGAAAACTGTTTTTT.